The present T cell receptor (beta chain) was sequenced within a study of T cells in localized non-small cell lung cancer. Study outcomes and limitations: The highest T cell clonality was in uninvolved adjacent lung, above tumor. Higher T cell density in the blood was associated with longer overall survival, whereas higher adjacent-lung clonality associated with shorter survival.

TCRdb's copy holds only in-frame clones and misses some; the assay was immunoSEQ multiplex PCR. The table shows about 26,000 clones, with approximately 78% occurring only once. In regard to this clone: Its specificity is unknown.

CDR3 length equals 16 residues. V shed 0 bases and J 9 bases; nucleotides not matched to a gene: 9. Germline CDR1 and CDR2: LGHNA and YSLEER. The V and J genes are TRBV4-3 and TRBJ2-5, with TRBD2 identical over 11 bases. The TCR comes from a woman aged 40-75 years with stage I lung adenocarcinoma. The material sequenced was peripheral blood, taken before any cancer treatment. CDR3: CASSQDGTSGSVAQYF. The CDR3 region has the DNA TGCGCCAGCAGCCAAGACGGGACTAGCGGCTCCGTTGCCCAGTACTTC.